A single sample gave rise to the 13 T cell receptor beta chains below, sequenced in a study of T cell responses to AZD1222 COVID-19 vaccine. Libraries were prepared by immunoSEQ multiplex PCR; TCRdb keeps only in-frame clonotypes and omits some of them. The table has 100,000 to 140,000 clones, 87% seen once. Sample: peripheral blood, taken 28 days after the second AZD1222 dose. The receptors originated from an adult who received the AZD1222 COVID-19 vaccine.

The chain uses TRBV14 and TRBJ1-4; possibly TRBD1 for D (5 bases). The CDR3 runs 12 residues. Germline values: CDR1 SGHDN, CDR2 FVKESK. Trimming stripped 3 bases from V and 8 bases from J, with 7 bases between. The CDR3 nucleotides are TGTGCCAGCAGCCACTGGGACGAAAAACTGTTTTTT. Its protein product is CASSHWDEKLFF.

This clone was observed a few times. The V call is TRBV28, the J call TRBJ1-2, with 9 positions matching TRBD1. The V and J ends lost 6 bases and 5 bases, in that order; junction bases with no gene match: 4. The CDR3 totals 13 residues. The germline gives CDR1 MDHEN, CDR2 SYDVKM. The CDR3, as DNA: TGTGCCAGCAGCGTAGGACAGGGGTATGGCTACACCTTC. This translates into CASSVGQGYGYTF.

This chain links TRBV2 with TRBJ2-3; 8 bases agree with TRBD2. Germline V gene lookup returns CDR1 SNHLY and CDR2 FYNNEI. This CDR3 is 14 amino acids long. The V gene end was trimmed by 4 bases and the J gene end by 1 base; junction bases not matched to a gene: 1. The CDR3 here is CASSGAGGTDTQYF. The CDR3 DNA sequence: TGTGCCAGCAGTGGAGCGGGAGGCACAGATACGCAGTATTTT. The full variable domain, its missing parts supplied by reference TRBV2 and TRBJ2-3, is EPEVTQTPSHQVTQMGQEVILRCVPISNHLYFYWYRQILGQKVEFLVSFYNNEISEKSEIFDDQFSVERPDGSNFTLKIRSTKLEDSAMYFCASSGAGGTDTQYFGPGTRLTVL.

The chain links TRBV5-4 to TRBJ1-1; D might be TRBD1 (5 bases). Germline V gene data show CDR1 as SGHNT and CDR2 as YYREEE (reference sequence). Trimming left V 1 base short and J 0 bases short, with 10 bases between. The CDR3 has 15 residues. The CDR3 region has the DNA TGTGCCAGCAGCTTGCAGGGTATGGTGAACACTGAAGCTTTCTTT. Amino acid sequence: CASSLQGMVNTEAFF. Full variable domain (missing parts from reference TRBV5-4 and TRBJ1-1): ETGVTQSPTHLIKTRGQQVTLRCSSQSGHNTVSWYQQALGQGPQFIFQYYREEENGRGNFPPRFSGLQFPNYSSELNVNALELDDSALYLCASSLQGMVNTEAFFGQGTRLTVV.

The rearrangement uses TRBV4-1 and TRBJ2-5, with 9 bases matching TRBD2. The length of the CDR3 is 17 residues. Trimming took 0 bases from V and 5 from J; bases not matched to a gene: 10. CDR1 and CDR2 from the germline V gene are MGHRA and YSYEKL. The CDR3 here is CASSQDQGGGAVETQYF. The DNA of the CDR3 is TGCGCCAGCAGCCAAGATCAAGGCGGGGGGGCCGTTGAGACCCAGTACTTC.

The chain employs TRBV3-1 (or the pseudogene TRBV3-2) and TRBJ2-7; possibly TRBD1 for D (7 bases). Germline V gives CDR1 LGHDT, CDR2 YNNKEL (reference sequence). The CDR3 spans 16 residues. V lost 4 bases to trimming and J lost 0 bases, with 16 bases between them. This CDR3 reads CASSPPPGGPSYEQYF. The CDR3 DNA sequence: TGTGCCAGCAGCCCTCCCCCAGGGGGGCCCTCCTACGAGCAGTACTTC.

The DNA for the CDR3 is TGTGCCACCAGTCCACAGGGGGACTATGGCTACACCTTC. It yields the protein CATSPQGDYGYTF. The chain is built from TRBV15 and TRBJ1-2; the match to TRBD1 covers 8 bases. Germline values: CDR1 LNHNV, CDR2 YYDKDF (reference sequence). The CDR3 spans 13 residues. The junction had 3 bases not matched to a gene; V was cut back by 6 bases and J by 3 bases.

The rearrangement uses TRBV6-5 and TRBJ1-1; 8 bases are shared with TRBD1. The germline V gene encodes CDR1 MNHEY and CDR2 SVGAGI. There are 15 residues in the CDR3. With V trimmed by 2 bases and J by 1 base, 3 bases remained unmatched. CDR3 DNA: TGTGCCAGCAGTTACGGGACAGGCCCGAACACTGAAGCTTTCTTT. Protein: CASSYGTGPNTEAFF.

The J gene is TRBJ1-6, the V gene TRBV5-8, with D perhaps TRBD1 (5 bases). Between the trimmed V and J ends, which lost 4 bases and 12 bases, there was a span of 23 bases. CDR1 SGHTS and CDR2 YDEGEE come from the germline V gene. The CDR3 has 16 residues. This CDR3 reads CASSRGPGRVHGPLHF. DNA of the CDR3: TGTGCCAGCAGCCGAGGGCCAGGGAGGGTCCACGGACCCCTCCACTTT.

This clone has just one count. J is TRBJ2-7 and V is TRBV18; 9 nucleotides agree with TRBD1. After removal of 2 bases from V and 6 bases from J, the junction contained 11 bases not matched to a gene. Germline-derived CDR1 and CDR2 are KGHSH and LQKENI. This CDR3 is built from 16 residues. CDR3 bases: TGTGCCAGCTCACCAATCTCACCGGGACAGGGTCGCGAGCAGTACTTC. This translates into CASSPISPGQGREQYF.

This clone was detected only once. CDR3 loop: CASSQDEWRGRWAGVGTGELFF. CDR3 bases: TGTGCCAGCAGCCAAGATGAGTGGAGGGGCCGCTGGGCAGGGGTGGGGACCGGGGAGCTGTTTTTT. The chain links TRBV4-2 to TRBJ2-2, with D perhaps being TRBD1 or TRBD2 (6 bases each). The CDR3 is 22 amino acids. The germline V and J ends were trimmed by 0 bases and 5 bases, with 31 bases remaining between them. The germline gives CDR1 LGHNA, CDR2 YNFKEQ.

The genes are TRBV30 and TRBJ1-2, with a possible D match to TRBD1 (5 bases). Per the germline V gene, CDR1 is GTSNPN and CDR2 is SVGIG (reference sequence). CDR3 length: 13 residues. V was shortened by 5 bases and J by 7 bases, with 17 bases between the two germline ends. The CDR3 is CAWAGGTKGGYTF. The CDR3, as DNA: TGTGCCTGGGCCGGTGGGACTAAGGGTGGCTACACCTTC.

V and J are TRBV18 and TRBJ2-7, with TRBD1 matching 8 bases. CDR3 length: 13 residues. Trimming at V came to 8 bases and at J to 6 bases, leaving 9 bases not matched to a gene. The germline V gene encodes CDR1 KGHSH and CDR2 LQKENI. This CDR3 reads CASKRDRQAEQYF. CDR3 nucleotides: TGTGCCAGCAAAAGGGACAGGCAAGCCGAGCAGTACTTC.